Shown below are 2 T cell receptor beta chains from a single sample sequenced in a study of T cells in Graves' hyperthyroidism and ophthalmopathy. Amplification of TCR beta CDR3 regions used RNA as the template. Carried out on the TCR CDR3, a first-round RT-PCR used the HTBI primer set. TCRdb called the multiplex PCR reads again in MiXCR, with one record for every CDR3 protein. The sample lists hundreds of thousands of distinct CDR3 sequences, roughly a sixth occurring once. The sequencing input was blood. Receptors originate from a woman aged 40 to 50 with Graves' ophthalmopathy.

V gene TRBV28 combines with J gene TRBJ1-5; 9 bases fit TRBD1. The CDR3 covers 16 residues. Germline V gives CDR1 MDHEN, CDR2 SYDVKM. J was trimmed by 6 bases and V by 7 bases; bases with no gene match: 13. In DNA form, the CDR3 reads TGTGCCAGCACCTCAACTGGACAGGGGAGTGGTCAGCCCCAGCATTTT. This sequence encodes CASTSTGQGSGQPQHF.

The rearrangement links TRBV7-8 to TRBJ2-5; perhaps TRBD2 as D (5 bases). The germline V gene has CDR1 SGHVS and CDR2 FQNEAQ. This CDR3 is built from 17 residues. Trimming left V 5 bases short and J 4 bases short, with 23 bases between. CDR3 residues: CASSPTWTSISAETQYF. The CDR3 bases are TGTGCCAGCAGCCCTACCTGGACTTCCATTTCGGCAGAGACCCAGTACTTC.